Shown below are 9 T cell receptor beta chains from a single sample sequenced in a study of cytomegalovirus exposure and HLA in healthy donors. It was with 60 Vbeta and 13 Jbeta primers that the PCR ran. Libraries were prepared by immunoSEQ multiplex PCR; TCRdb keeps only in-frame clonotypes and omits some of them. Here the sample spans some 150,000 clones, about 85% being singletons. Specimen: PBMCs. The receptors here all came from a boy between 2 and 15 years old in good health and CMV-seronegative.

The chain links TRBV5-5 to TRBJ1-2; TRBD1 is a possible D gene (6 bases). Germline assignment: CDR1 SGHKS and CDR2 YYEKEE (reference sequence). The length of the CDR3 is 16 residues. The V end was cut by 6 bases, the J end by 8 bases, with 26 bases between. CDR3 DNA sequence: TGTGCCAGCATCCGGGGGGCCTGGGGGGCGCAGCCCGGCTACACCTTC. Protein: CASIRGAWGAQPGYTF.

The chain combines TRBV2 with TRBJ1-5; the D gene is possibly TRBD1 (6 bases). The germline gives CDR1 SNHLY, CDR2 FYNNEI. This CDR3 has 13 amino acids. V lost 8 bases and J lost 6, with 14 bases in between. The CDR3 spells CASAQGSRQPQHF. CDR3 coding DNA: TGTGCCAGCGCACAGGGCAGCCGTCAGCCCCAGCATTTT.

The V and J genes are TRBV11-2 and TRBJ2-3; no clear D gene. The V end lost 4 bases, the J end lost 1 base, and 12 bases lay between the germline ends. From germline, CDR1 is SGHAT and CDR2 FQNNGV. This CDR3 has 15 amino acids. The CDR3 loop reads CASSSWSFGTDTQYF. The CDR3 region has the DNA TGTGCCAGCAGCTCCTGGAGTTTCGGCACAGATACGCAGTATTTT. Full variable domain (missing parts from reference TRBV11-2 and TRBJ2-3): EAGVAQSPRYKIIEKRQSVAFWCNPISGHATLYWYQQILGQGPKLLIQFQNNGVVDDSQLPKDRFSAERLKGVDSTLKIQPAKLEDSAVYLCASSSWSFGTDTQYFGPGTRLTVL.

The chain recombines TRBV28 with TRBJ1-5; TRBD1 might be the D (6 bases). The V gene's germline CDR1 is MDHEN and CDR2 SYDVKM. V was cut by 5 bases and J by 11 bases, with 25 bases left in between. This CDR3 region has 16 residues. CDR3 amino acids: CASSTSGQPSLGAQHF. CDR3 sequence (DNA): TGTGCCAGCAGTACCTCTGGACAGCCCTCGCTGGGGGCCCAGCATTTT.

The J gene is TRBJ1-1, the V gene TRBV7-2; the match to TRBD1 covers 8 bases. There are 15 residues in the CDR3. V shed 6 bases and J 3 bases; nucleotides not matched to a gene: 9. Germline CDR1 and CDR2: SGHTA and FQGNSA. This CDR3 reads CASSIQAGGHTEAFF. In DNA, the CDR3 is TGTGCCAGCAGTATCCAGGCAGGGGGCCACACTGAAGCTTTCTTT.

The chain combines TRBV20-1 with TRBJ1-1; D perhaps matches TRBD1 (6 bases). The CDR3 has 11 residues. CDR1 is DFQATT and CDR2 is SNEGSKA in the germline V gene (reference sequence). Trimming shortened V by 5 bases and J by 6 bases, and 10 bases separated the two germline ends. CDR3 nucleotide sequence: TGCAGTGCTCCGGACAGCTCTGAAGCTTTCTTT. This encodes CSAPDSSEAFF.

The chain carries TRBV4-1 and TRBJ1-5, with unresolved D. Deletions cut 1 base from V and 9 bases from J, with 13 bases between. Per germline, CDR1 MGHRA and CDR2 YSYEKL. This CDR3 region has 14 residues. As DNA, the CDR3 is TGCGCCAGCAGCCAAGTTAACAGCCCCGGGCCCCAGCATTTT. This translates into CASSQVNSPGPQHF.

The CDR3 nucleotides read TGCGCCAGCAGCTCACAGGTTGGAATCTACGAGCAGTACTTC. Protein sequence: CASSSQVGIYEQYF. The chain has TRBV5-1 and TRBJ2-7; D is perhaps TRBD1 (5 bases). The ends were cut back, 3 bases at V and 3 bases at J, with 13 bases in the middle. Germline CDR1 reads SGHRS; CDR2 reads YFSETQ. The CDR3 loop spans 14 amino acids. Drawing the rest from reference TRBV5-1 and TRBJ2-7, the complete variable domain is KAGVTQTPRYLIKTRGQQVTLSCSPISGHRSVSWYQQTPGQGLQFLFEYFSETQRNKGNFPGRFSGRQFSNSRSEMNVSTLELGDSALYLCASSSQVGIYEQYFGPGTRLTVT.

The V call is TRBV4-1, the J call TRBJ2-5, with 13 nucleotides matching TRBD2. J was trimmed by 1 base and V by 5 bases; bases with no gene match: 7. Germline CDR1 reads MGHRA; CDR2 reads YSYEKL. This CDR3 contains 17 residues. The CDR3 reads CASSKTSGGPSQETQYF. Here the CDR3 DNA reads TGCGCCAGCAGCAAGACTAGCGGGGGGCCATCCCAAGAGACCCAGTACTTC.